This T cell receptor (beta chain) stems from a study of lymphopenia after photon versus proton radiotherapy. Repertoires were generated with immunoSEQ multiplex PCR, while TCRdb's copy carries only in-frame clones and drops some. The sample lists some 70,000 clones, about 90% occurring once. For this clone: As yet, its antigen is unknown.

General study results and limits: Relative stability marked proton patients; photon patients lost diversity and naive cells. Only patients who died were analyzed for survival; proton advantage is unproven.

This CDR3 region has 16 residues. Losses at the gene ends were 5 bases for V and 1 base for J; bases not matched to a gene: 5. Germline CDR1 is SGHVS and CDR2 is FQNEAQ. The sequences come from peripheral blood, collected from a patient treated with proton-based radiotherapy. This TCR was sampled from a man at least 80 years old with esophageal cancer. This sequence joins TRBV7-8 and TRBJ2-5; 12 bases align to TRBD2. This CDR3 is CASSPLAGGSQETQYF. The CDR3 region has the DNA TGTGCCAGCAGCCCACTAGCGGGGGGAAGCCAAGAGACCCAGTACTTC.